This TCR beta chain was retrieved from a study of immune evolution from preneoplasia to lung adenocarcinoma. Study-wide results and limits: From normal lung to invasive adenocarcinoma, top clone frequencies appeared to decrease.

With respect to this clone: The target antigen is unknown.

Clones were sequenced by immunoSEQ multiplex PCR, and TCRdb holds only the in-frame ones, with some missing. The data show 8,000 to 10,000 clones, 70% to 85% seen once. V lost 6 bases to trimming and J lost 10 bases; unmatched junction nucleotides: 10. The CDR3 totals 15 residues. CDR1 SNHLY and CDR2 FYNNEI come from the germline V gene. Sequenced sample: FFPE lung adenocarcinoma in situ tissue. The receptor's source is a person aged 60-79 years with lung adenocarcinoma. V is TRBV2 and J is TRBJ2-1; TRBD1 aligns across 12 bases. CDR3 bases: TGTGCCAGCAGCCTCCGGGACAGGGGGCAAAACGAGCAGTTCTTC. Its translation: CASSLRDRGQNEQFF.